What follows is one T cell receptor beta chain and its context. The antigen is not known. The data belong to a study of cytomegalovirus exposure and HLA in healthy donors. Study-wide context: Falling in the Caucasian-associated ancestry cluster were 65% to 90% of under 500 genotyped donors. General observations from the study: Among TCR beta chains, those listed as cytomegalovirus-associated numbered some 170. Data from an earlier analysis indicated that most TCR beta V segments were productive either about 87% or about 30% of the time.

This CDR3 spans 15 amino acids. V shed 3 bases and J 2 bases; nucleotides not matched to a gene: 3. The V gene's germline CDR1 is MNHNS and CDR2 SASEGT. Use of 60 Vbeta and 13 Jbeta primers characterized the PCR. Produced via immunoSEQ multiplex PCR; TCRdb's table is partial and in-frame only. The table lists about 120,000 clones, about 83% of them singletons. The sequenced material came from PBMCs. This TCR came from a woman in her 40s in good health and CMV-seropositive. This chain uses TRBV6-1 with TRBJ1-3; 8 positions agree with TRBD1. For the CDR3, the DNA is TGTGCCAGCAGTGAGGACAGGGTACCTGGAAACACCATATATTTT. Encoded protein: CASSEDRVPGNTIYF.